This T cell receptor beta chain was sequenced for a study of beta chain features in type 1 diabetes. Study context: The samples had 90 million to 130 million sorted cells examined in all.

Findings and caveats of the study: VDJ junctions in type 1 diabetes patients carried more deletions and fewer insertions. Among patients with Type 1 diabetes, TCRB CDR3s were moderately but significantly shorter in every one of the four CD4+ subsets. Compared with healthy donors, patients appeared to share more similar naive, central memory and regulatory TCRB repertoires.

Expressed TCRB transcripts were sequenced after all isolated RNA was converted to cDNA. Some clones are missing from TCRdb's copy, which holds only in-frame ones; the method was immunoSEQ multiplex PCR. The data contain about 650,000 clones, around 12% of them singletons. Turning to this clone: Its target is not known.

The CDR3 is 15 residues long. J was trimmed by 3 bases and V by 5 bases; bases with no gene match: 7. CDR1 and CDR2 (germline): LNHDA, SQIVND (reference sequence). This rearrangement joins TRBV19 to TRBJ2-7; 10 nucleotides match TRBD1. The origin of this receptor is a man between 25 and 39 years old with type 1 diabetes. The specimen sequenced was naive CD4+ T cells from blood. The CDR3 DNA is TGTGCCAGTAGTCCCAGAGGACAGGGGGACTACGAGCAGTACTTC. Encoded protein: CASSPRGQGDYEQYF.